This T cell receptor beta chain was sequenced in a study of shared clonotypes between healthy human individuals. Across the study: Researchers drew samples from two women and three men aged 18 to 49.

Profiling relied on immunoSEQ multiplex PCR, and the TCRdb table lists in-frame clones only, not all of them. The table has roughly 1,100,000 clones, 65% to 80% seen once. Naive CD4+ cells were CD45RA-selected; the remaining cells were memory. Germline V gene lookup returns CDR1 LNHNV and CDR2 YYDKDF (reference sequence). The CDR3 extends over 14 amino acids. V was trimmed by 0 bases and J by 5 bases, leaving 10 bases between them. The sequencing input was memory CD4+ T cells sorted from blood. Subset here: CD45RA-negative fraction. This receptor was identified in a man between 18 and 35 years old in good health. The rearrangement uses TRBV15 and TRBJ1-2; D unclear. CDR3 loop: CATSRDLGIYGYTF. CDR3 bases: TGTGCCACCAGCAGAGATTTGGGAATTTATGGCTACACCTTC.